These 18 T cell receptor beta chains were sequenced from one sample in a study of T cells in women clearing cervical HPV infection (dated by TCRdb to 2016 to 2019). Library preparation used the immunoSEQ multiplex PCR assay. Entries here come from immuneACCESS through TCRdb and include only in-frame sequences with V and J called. Some clones fail to appear in such tables; in the studies checked, an unresolved V gene covers under half of the shortfall, and the cause of the remainder is unknown. This sample's table contains approximately 22,000 clones. Approximately 9.8% of the sample goes to the ten largest clones. Sample: blood buffy coat. The source of these receptors is a woman between 18 and 70 years old with a cervical HPV16 infection that either progressed to CIN3+ or cleared (not recorded which).

A remark on this clone: Coverage ceases 3 residues before the CDR3 finishes, and the germline J gene fills in the end. This sequence joins TRBV30 and TRBJ1-2; TRBD1 matches 7 bases. CDR3 length: 15 amino acids. V gave up 3 bases and J gave up 7 bases; unmatched junction bases: 14. The V gene's germline CDR1 is GTSNPN and CDR2 SVGIG (reference sequence). CDR3 DNA (partial): TGTGCCTGGAGGGGTCTCAAAACAGGGGCCGGTGGC. Protein sequence: CAWRGLKTGAGG. The entire CDR3 sequence reads CAWRGLKTGAGGYTF.

With respect to this clone: The CDR3 goes on 3 residues after the read ends, and that part is filled in from the germline J gene. The chain is built from TRBV20-1 and TRBJ1-1; maybe TRBD1 (6 bases). The CDR3 runs 12 residues. CDR1 and CDR2 (germline): DFQATT, SNEGSKA (reference sequence). Trimming cost V 4 bases and J 4 bases, with 10 bases left between them. CDR3 residues: CSATRQATEAFF. Partial CDR3 DNA: TGCAGTGCTACCAGACAGGCCACTGAA.

Details on this clone: The read finishes 3 residues shy of the CDR3 end, and the germline J gene is used to complete it. The chain links TRBV5-1 to TRBJ2-3; 9 bases agree with TRBD2. This CDR3 has 17 residues. After removal of 3 bases from V and 2 bases from J, the junction contained 10 bases not matched to a gene. Germline CDR1 reads SGHRS; CDR2 reads YFSETQ. Incomplete CDR3 DNA: TGCGCCAGCAGCTACCGGACTAGCGCGCTTTACACAGATACG. Translation: CASSYRTSALYTDT. The full CDR3 protein reads CASSYRTSALYTDTQYF.

In the case of this clone: The CDR3 end is not reached by the read, which stops 3 residues before it; the germline J gene fills it in. V gene TRBV2 combines with J gene TRBJ2-3, with TRBD2 matching 10 bases. After removal of 8 bases from V and 0 bases from J, the junction contained 14 bases not matched to a gene. CDR1 SNHLY and CDR2 FYNNEI come from the germline V gene. The CDR3 is 18 residues long. Incomplete CDR3 DNA: TGTGCCAGCCGACTAGCGGGTCCCGGGAACCCTAGCACAGATACG. Residues: CASRLAGPGNPSTDT. In full, the CDR3 reads CASRLAGPGNPSTDTQYF. Combining the CDR3 with reference TRBV2 and TRBJ2-3 gives the whole variable domain EPEVTQTPSHQVTQMGQEVILRCVPISNHLYFYWYRQILGQKVEFLVSFYNNEISEKSEIFDDQFSVERPDGSNFTLKIRSTKLEDSAMYFCASRLAGPGNPSTDTQYFGPGTRLTVL.

As to this clone: With the read ending 3 residues before the CDR3 end, the germline J gene is used to fill in that end. The chain recombines TRBV3-1 (or the pseudogene TRBV3-2) with TRBJ2-3, with D maybe TRBD1 (5 bases). The CDR3 length is 18 residues. Germline-derived CDR1 and CDR2 are LGHDT and YNNKEL (reference sequence). Trimming shortened V by 0 bases and J by 3 bases, and 19 bases separated the two germline ends. The sequenced CDR3 bases are TGTGCCAGCAGCCAAGAAGGGGATAACTCACAAGCAACAGATACG. Residues: CASSQEGDNSQATDT. The whole CDR3 sequence reads CASSQEGDNSQATDTQYF.

About this clone: Read coverage stops 3 residues before the CDR3 terminus; the germline J gene supplies the remainder. The rearrangement links TRBV5-4 to TRBJ1-1; D uncertain. From germline, CDR1 is SGHNT and CDR2 YYREEE (reference sequence). With 0 bases removed from V and 1 base from J, the gap between germline ends came to 13 bases. The CDR3 runs to 16 residues. CDR3 DNA (partial): TGTGCCAGCAGCTTGGTCCCCCATCTCAGGAACACTGAA. Translated, it gives CASSLVPHLRNTE. Given in full, the CDR3 is CASSLVPHLRNTEAFF.

The CDR3 loop reads CATSDAVNNEQFF. The part of the CDR3 DNA that was read is TGTGCCACCAGTGACGCAGTCAACAATGAG. This chain links TRBV24-1 with TRBJ2-1; no clear D gene. The read is 3 residues too short to cover the CDR3 end, so that end is filled in from the germline J gene. This CDR3 region has 13 residues. The ends were cut back, 4 bases at V and 5 bases at J, with 8 bases in the middle. Germline V gene data show CDR1 as KGHDR and CDR2 as SFDVKD.

Concerning this clone itself: The read halts 3 residues ahead of the CDR3 end, with the missing end drawn from the germline J gene. The chain employs TRBV7-2 and TRBJ1-1; a possible D gene is TRBD1 (5 bases). The CDR3 spans 14 residues. Germline CDR1 and CDR2: SGHTA and FQGNSA. The CDR3 reads CASSRLRDAGTAFF. Incomplete CDR3 DNA: TGTGCCAGCAGTCGCCTCCGGGATGCGGGGACC.

Remarks on this clone: The CDR3 end is not reached by the read, which stops 3 residues before it; the germline J gene fills it in. This rearrangement joins TRBV7-9 to TRBJ1-1; D perhaps matches TRBD1 (5 bases). Germline values: CDR1 SEHNR, CDR2 FQNEAQ (reference sequence). The CDR3 length is 14 residues. The sequenced part of the CDR3 DNA is TGTGCCAGCAGCTTGACGGGGGTTAACTACGAG. This codes for CASSLTGVNYE. The entire CDR3 protein reads CASSLTGVNYEAFF.

In the case of this clone: The read halts 3 residues ahead of the CDR3 end, with the missing end drawn from the germline J gene. The rearrangement uses TRBV5-4 and TRBJ2-1; 7 bases agree with TRBD2. Germline lookup yields CDR1 SGHNT and CDR2 YYREEE (reference sequence). This CDR3 comprises 16 residues. After removal of 3 bases from V and 4 bases from J, the junction contained 10 bases not matched to a gene. CDR3 DNA (partial): TGTGCCAGCAGCTACCGAGCGGGGACTAAATACAATGAG. It yields the protein CASSYRAGTKYNE. The CDR3 reads in full as CASSYRAGTKYNEQFF.

As to this clone: The read is 3 residues too short to cover the CDR3 end, so that end is filled in from the germline J gene. This chain joins TRBV2 and TRBJ2-5; TRBD1 matches 8 bases. Trimming took 6 bases from V and 4 from J; bases not matched to a gene: 7. Per the germline V gene, CDR1 is SNHLY and CDR2 is FYNNEI. The CDR3 contains 14 residues. The CDR3 sequence is CASRVLGTGETQYF. The covered CDR3 bases are TGTGCCAGCAGGGTTCTAGGGACAGGAGAGACC.

CDR3 region: CASSPPSVKKAFF. The CDR3 bases that were read are TGTGCCAGCTCACCACCTTCGGTCAAGAAA. This chain connects TRBV18 to TRBJ1-1; D unclear. The sequence runs out 3 residues before the end of the CDR3; the remainder is reconstructed from the germline J gene. Per germline, CDR1 KGHSH and CDR2 LQKENI. The CDR3 runs 13 residues.

Turning to this clone: The CDR3 end falls 3 residues outside the read, so it is completed with the germline J gene. V usage is TRBV20-1 and J usage is TRBJ1-2; 8 bases are a match to TRBD1. V shed 1 base, J shed 4 bases, and the junction held 11 bases outside the gene matches. The V gene's germline CDR1 is DFQATT and CDR2 SNEGSKA (reference sequence). The CDR3 totals 16 residues. CDR3 amino acids: CSARGDRLFSSYGYTF. The part of the CDR3 DNA that was read is TGCAGTGCTAGAGGGGACAGGCTTTTTAGTAGCTATGGC.

Remarks on this clone: Read coverage stops 3 residues before the CDR3 terminus; the germline J gene supplies the remainder. The rearrangement joins TRBV9 to TRBJ1-6; D gene uncertain. CDR1 and CDR2 from the germline V gene are SGDLS and YYNGEE. The CDR3 runs 15 residues. V lost 0 bases and J lost 6, with 10 bases in between. The CDR3 region is CASSVEGRRNSPLHF. The CDR3 DNA, read in part, is TGTGCCAGCAGCGTAGAGGGCAGGCGTAATTCACCC. Full variable domain (rest looked up from reference TRBV9 and TRBJ1-6): DSGVTQTPKHLITATGQRVTLRCSPRSGDLSVYWYQQSLDQGLQFLIQYYNGEERAKGNILERFSAQQFPDLHSELNLSSLELGDSALYFCASSVEGRRNSPLHFGNGTRLTVT.

Concerning this clone: The read ends 3 residues shy of where the CDR3 ends; the end is completed using the germline J gene. This rearrangement joins TRBV7-6 to TRBJ2-7; the match to TRBD1 covers 11 bases. Trimming at V came to 1 base and at J to 5 bases, leaving 4 bases not matched to a gene. The germline gives CDR1 SGHVS, CDR2 FNYEAQ. This CDR3 is 15 amino acids long. Partial CDR3 DNA: TGTGCCAGCAGCTTAGGGATGGGACAGGGGGACGAG. It encodes CASSLGMGQGDE. The CDR3 reads in full as CASSLGMGQGDEQYF.

Turning to this clone: The read ends 3 residues early relative to the CDR3; the germline J gene fills the gap. V usage is TRBV2 and J usage is TRBJ2-7; 8 bases are shared with TRBD2. The germline V gene encodes CDR1 SNHLY and CDR2 FYNNEI. This CDR3 has 17 amino acids. J gave up 2 bases and V 3 bases, and 12 bases lay outside the gene matches. The CDR3 loop is CASSDLAGGSLTYEQYF. CDR3 DNA (partial): TGTGCCAGCAGTGACCTGGCGGGGGGCTCTCTTACCTACGAG.

Turning to this clone: From the germline J gene comes the end of the CDR3, since the read stops 3 residues before it. The V and J genes are TRBV20-1 and TRBJ2-7; 11 bases fit TRBD2. The junction had 4 bases not matched to a gene; V was cut back by 0 bases and J by 0 bases. Germline loops: CDR1 DFQATT, CDR2 SNEGSKA (reference sequence). This CDR3 is built from 16 residues. The sequenced CDR3 bases are TGCAGTGCTAGAGATAGTAGCGGGAGGGCCTCCTACGAG. Residues: CSARDSSGRASYE. The entire CDR3 protein is CSARDSSGRASYEQYF.

Note on this clone: The CDR3 extends 3 residues past the end of the read, so its final part is completed from the germline J gene. This rearrangement joins TRBV5-1 to TRBJ2-2; D perhaps matches TRBD1 (8 bases). Germline loops: CDR1 SGHRS, CDR2 YFSETQ. CDR3 length: 14 amino acids. Trimming stripped 1 base from V and 7 bases from J, with 11 bases between. CDR3 in amino acids: CASSLTGGDGELFF. The DNA read from the CDR3 is TGCGCCAGCAGCTTGACAGGGGGGGACGGGGAG.